This T cell receptor (beta chain) was captured in a study of T cell responses to AZD1222 COVID-19 vaccine. Study-level findings and limits: A mostly white British donor set with more females was recruited, and clonal diversity was possibly underestimated.

Here immunoSEQ multiplex PCR was the method, and the copy in TCRdb shows in-frame clones only, minus some. The table shows some 150,000 clones, with 88% occurring only once. With 3 bases removed from V and 0 bases from J, the gap between germline ends came to 9 bases. Germline-derived CDR1 and CDR2 are LNHDA and SQIVND (reference sequence). The length of the CDR3 is 14 residues. Of note for this clone: Its antigen is unidentified.

The TCR comes from an adult in good health. The sequenced sample was peripheral blood, obtained on day 0 of AZD1222 vaccination. The chain joins TRBV19 to TRBJ2-7; D is ambiguous. CDR3 amino acids: CASSIGRNSYEQYF. CDR3 sequence (DNA): TGTGCCAGTAGTATCGGGCGGAACTCCTACGAGCAGTACTTC.